Listed below are T cell receptor beta chains from one sample, sequenced in a study of post-analysis software for immune sequencing data. TCRdb used MiXCR to reprocess the PCR reads, holding one entry per CDR3 protein. Among almost 700,000 distinct CDR3 sequences listed, approximately 60% were seen once. Input material: blood. All receptors derive from a girl aged 2-9 years with multiple sclerosis. The CDR3 runs from the conserved cysteine through the conserved F or W. A D gene is named only where the DNA matches it firmly. Where a row states a size, it is once, few, many or the class of an expanded clone; other rows omit it.

TRBJ2-5 | NA | TRBV4-1 | TRBD2 | CASSQAPSGLAGEETQYF | TGCGCCAGCAGCCAAGCCCCATCGGGACTAGCGGGGGAAGAGACCCAGTACTTC
TRBJ2-1 | NA | TRBV27 | TRBD2 | CASSLSTSEGEQFF | TGTGCCAGCAGTTTATCGACTAGCGAGGGTGAGCAGTTCTTC
TRBJ2-3 | NA | TRBV7-2 | NA | CTSSLVETDTQYF | TGTACCAGCAGCTTAGTCGAAACAGATACGCAGTATTTT
TRBJ1-1 | NA | TRBV29-1 | NA | CSVRYRDDTEAFF | TGCAGCGTCCGATACAGGGACGACACTGAAGCTTTCTTT
TRBJ2-5 | NA | TRBV24-1 | NA | CATSEGGQEAQYF | TGTGCCACCTCGGAGGGTGGGCAAGAGGCCCAGTACTTC
TRBJ2-5 | NA | TRBV20-1 | TRBD2 | CSARIAGLKETQYF | TGCAGTGCTAGGATAGCGGGGCTAAAAGAGACCCAGTACTTC
TRBJ2-3 | NA | TRBV3-1 | TRBD1 | CASSHNRGDTQYF | TGTGCCAGCAGCCATAACAGGGGAGATACGCAGTATTTT
TRBJ2-1 | NA | TRBV6-6 | TRBD2 | CASRSAGDDEQFF | TGTGCCAGCCGTTCCGCGGGGGACGATGAGCAGTTCTTC
TRBJ1-2 | few | TRBV3-1 | NA | CASSQGNSPFYGYTF | TGTGCCAGCAGCCAGGGGAACAGTCCCTTCTATGGCTACACCTTC
TRBJ2-1 | few | TRBV29-1 | NA | CSVQTAPWDEQFF | TGCAGCGTTCAAACTGCCCCGTGGGATGAGCAGTTCTTC
TRBJ2-1 | NA | TRBV27 | NA | CASSLRRRGRPNEQFF | TGTGCCAGCAGTCTCCGGAGGAGGGGGCGCCCCAATGAGCAGTTCTTC
TRBJ2-1 | NA | TRBV7-9 | TRBD1 | CASSFPGQGLNEQFF | TGTGCCAGCAGCTTTCCGGGACAGGGGCTCAATGAGCAGTTCTTC
TRBJ2-1 | NA | TRBV9 | TRBD2 | CASSVVPGGGEQFF | TGTGCCAGCAGCGTAGTCCCGGGAGGGGGTGAGCAGTTCTTC
TRBJ2-5 | NA | TRBV9 | TRBD2 | CASSVSAGLDQETQYF | TGTGCCAGCAGCGTATCCGCCGGACTAGACCAAGAGACCCAGTACTTC
TRBJ1-2 | NA | TRBV6-2/TRBV6-3 | NA | CASSYRLGALGFDYGYTF | TGTGCCAGCAGTTACAGGTTAGGAGCTCTAGGCTTCGACTATGGCTACACCTTC
TRBJ2-7 | NA | TRBV7-2 | NA | CASSLEATEQYF | TGTGCCAGCAGCTTAGAAGCAACCGAGCAGTACTTC